These T cell receptor beta chains were read from a single sample in a study of radiation and T cells in renal cell carcinoma. The protocol was immunoSEQ multiplex PCR, while the TCRdb copy is restricted to in-frame clones and leaves out a portion. The table lists 50,000 to 75,000 clones, around 78% of them singletons. The sample here was blood, taken from a patient whose treatment included radiotherapy and nephrectomy. All receptors derive from a man aged 55 to 70 with renal cell carcinoma. Both conserved end residues are part of each CDR3. D genes are given only for firm matches. For some rows the clone size is stated as once, few or many, or as a class when expanded; others skip it.

V gene: TRBV6-5; D gene: TRBD1; clone size: .; J gene: TRBJ1-1; CDR3 protein: CASSTPTGARTEAFF; CDR3 DNA: TGTGCCAGCAGTACCCCGACAGGGGCGAGGACTGAAGCTTTCTTT
V gene: TRBV6-1; D gene: .; clone size: .; J gene: TRBJ2-1; CDR3 protein: CASTSLSYNEQFF; CDR3 DNA: TGTGCCAGCACCTCGTTATCATACAATGAGCAGTTCTTC
V gene: TRBV4-3; D gene: .; clone size: .; J gene: TRBJ1-4; CDR3 protein: CASSQESGRGEKLFF; CDR3 DNA: TGCGCCAGCAGCCAAGAGTCGGGGCGCGGTGAAAAACTGTTTTTT
V gene: TRBV6-1; D gene: TRBD2; clone size: .; J gene: TRBJ2-4; CDR3 protein: CASSELGLALNIQYF; CDR3 DNA: TGTGCCAGCAGTGAGCTGGGACTAGCGTTGAACATTCAGTACTTC
V gene: TRBV7-3; D gene: .; clone size: .; J gene: TRBJ1-1; CDR3 protein: CASSEGAFF; CDR3 DNA: TGTGCCAGCAGCGAGGGAGCTTTCTTT
V gene: TRBV5-1; D gene: TRBD2; clone size: .; J gene: TRBJ2-1; CDR3 protein: CASSPDGGRQFF; CDR3 DNA: TGCGCCAGCAGCCCGGATGGCGGGAGGCAGTTCTTC
V gene: TRBV18; D gene: .; clone size: once; J gene: TRBJ1-1; CDR3 protein: CASSLQDGTEAFF; CDR3 DNA: TGTGCCAGCTCCCTTCAAGACGGCACTGAAGCTTTCTTT
V gene: TRBV18; D gene: .; clone size: .; J gene: TRBJ2-2; CDR3 protein: CASSPDARLTGELFF; CDR3 DNA: TGTGCCAGCTCACCCGATGCCAGGTTGACCGGGGAGCTGTTTTTT
V gene: TRBV19; D gene: .; clone size: .; J gene: TRBJ1-5; CDR3 protein: CASSPGVGRGGDSNQPQHF; CDR3 DNA: TGTGCCAGTAGTCCGGGGGTCGGGCGCGGTGGAGATAGCAATCAGCCCCAGCATTTT
V gene: TRBV7-2; D gene: .; clone size: .; J gene: TRBJ2-7; CDR3 protein: CASSLVLADEQYF; CDR3 DNA: TGTGCCAGCAGCTTAGTACTAGCCGACGAGCAGTACTTC
V gene: TRBV6-6; D gene: .; clone size: .; J gene: TRBJ2-3; CDR3 protein: CASSYDPVDTQYF; CDR3 DNA: TGTGCCAGCAGTTACGACCCGGTCGATACGCAGTATTTT
V gene: TRBV7-2; D gene: TRBD2; clone size: .; J gene: TRBJ2-3; CDR3 protein: CASSSQASGGETDTQYF; CDR3 DNA: TGTGCCAGCAGCTCCCAGGCCAGCGGGGGGGAGACAGATACGCAGTATTTT
V gene: TRBV5-6; D gene: .; clone size: .; J gene: TRBJ1-4; CDR3 protein: CASSLGSNEKLFF; CDR3 DNA: TGTGCCAGCAGCTTAGGGAGTAATGAAAAACTGTTTTTT
V gene: TRBV19; D gene: .; clone size: .; J gene: TRBJ1-3; CDR3 protein: CASSQRRDFSGNTIYF; CDR3 DNA: TGTGCCAGTAGTCAACGCAGGGATTTCTCTGGAAACACCATATATTTT
V gene: TRBV25-1; D gene: TRBD2; clone size: .; J gene: TRBJ2-1; CDR3 protein: CASAGLAAYNEQFF; CDR3 DNA: TGTGCCAGTGCGGGACTAGCGGCTTACAATGAGCAGTTCTTC
V gene: TRBV28; D gene: TRBD1; clone size: once; J gene: TRBJ2-1; CDR3 protein: CASRRGQAAYNEQFF; CDR3 DNA: TGTGCCAGCAGACGGGGACAGGCCGCCTACAATGAGCAGTTCTTC
V gene: TRBV9; D gene: TRBD2; clone size: .; J gene: TRBJ2-3; CDR3 protein: CASSDSSGRTTDTQYF; CDR3 DNA: TGTGCCAGCAGCGATTCTAGCGGGAGGACCACAGATACGCAGTATTTT
V gene: TRBV29-1; D gene: .; clone size: .; J gene: TRBJ1-3; CDR3 protein: CSVDSGAGNTIYF; CDR3 DNA: TGCAGCGTTGATTCGGGGGCTGGAAACACCATATATTTT
V gene: TRBV7-9; D gene: TRBD1; clone size: .; J gene: TRBJ1-2; CDR3 protein: CASSLLTPSGGGGYTF; CDR3 DNA: TGTGCCAGTAGCCTATTGACCCCTTCAGGGGGCGGCGGCTACACCTTC
V gene: TRBV6-5; D gene: .; clone size: .; J gene: TRBJ2-5; CDR3 protein: CASTPPGKETQYF; CDR3 DNA: TGTGCCAGCACTCCCCCGGGGAAAGAGACCCAGTACTTC
V gene: TRBV7-9; D gene: TRBD2; clone size: .; J gene: TRBJ2-2; CDR3 protein: CASSDGGGTDTGELFF; CDR3 DNA: TGTGCCAGCAGCGACGGCGGGGGTACGGACACCGGGGAGCTGTTTTTT
V gene: TRBV2; D gene: .; clone size: .; J gene: TRBJ1-6; CDR3 protein: CASSEARTNNSPLHF; CDR3 DNA: TGTGCCAGCAGTGAAGCGCGGACTAATAATTCACCCCTCCACTTT
V gene: TRBV7-7; D gene: .; clone size: few; J gene: TRBJ2-1; CDR3 protein: CASSHSRSKQNNEQFF; CDR3 DNA: TGTGCCAGCAGCCACTCTCGATCGAAACAAAACAATGAGCAGTTCTTC
V gene: TRBV5-1; D gene: TRBD2; clone size: .; J gene: TRBJ2-5; CDR3 protein: CASSFSGGPQETQYF; CDR3 DNA: TGCGCCAGTAGCTTTAGCGGGGGGCCGCAAGAGACCCAGTACTTC
V gene: TRBV27; D gene: .; clone size: .; J gene: TRBJ2-1; CDR3 protein: CASLPRDLSYNEQFF; CDR3 DNA: TGTGCCAGCCTTCCCCGGGACTTGTCCTACAATGAGCAGTTCTTC
V gene: TRBV19; D gene: .; clone size: .; J gene: TRBJ2-2; CDR3 protein: CACATGVVGELFF; CDR3 DNA: TGTGCCTGTGCTACTGGGGTGGTCGGGGAGCTGTTTTTT
V gene: TRBV9; D gene: .; clone size: .; J gene: TRBJ1-2; CDR3 protein: CASSSLTAGLGYTF; CDR3 DNA: TGTGCCAGCAGCTCCTTAACAGCAGGGCTTGGCTACACCTTC
V gene: TRBV6-1; D gene: TRBD1; clone size: .; J gene: TRBJ1-2; CDR3 protein: CASSETRDRLKFYGYTF; CDR3 DNA: TGTGCCAGCAGTGAAACGCGGGACAGGCTAAAGTTCTATGGCTACACCTTC
V gene: TRBV19; D gene: .; clone size: .; J gene: TRBJ1-2; CDR3 protein: CASSRYGDYGYTF; CDR3 DNA: TGTGCCAGTAGCCGGTATGGTGACTATGGCTACACCTTC
V gene: TRBV30; D gene: .; clone size: .; J gene: TRBJ1-1; CDR3 protein: CAWGREGLREAFF; CDR3 DNA: TGTGCCTGGGGACGGGAAGGTTTAAGGGAAGCTTTCTTT
V gene: TRBV9; D gene: .; clone size: .; J gene: TRBJ2-6; CDR3 protein: CASSVAYRGGNVLTF; CDR3 DNA: TGTGCCAGCAGCGTAGCTTACAGGGGAGGCAACGTCCTGACTTTC
V gene: TRBV5-1; D gene: TRBD1; clone size: .; J gene: TRBJ1-1; CDR3 protein: CASVLGQGGNTEAFF; CDR3 DNA: TGCGCCAGCGTGCTCGGACAGGGGGGGAACACTGAAGCTTTCTTT
V gene: TRBV27; D gene: .; clone size: .; J gene: TRBJ2-1; CDR3 protein: CASSLGLPPDNEQFF; CDR3 DNA: TGTGCCAGCAGTCTGGGACTGCCCCCTGACAATGAGCAGTTCTTC
V gene: TRBV4-1; D gene: TRBD1; clone size: .; J gene: TRBJ1-2; CDR3 protein: CASSQGTGGLGYTF; CDR3 DNA: TGCGCCAGCAGCCAAGGGACAGGGGGTTTAGGCTACACCTTC
V gene: TRBV11-3; D gene: .; clone size: .; J gene: TRBJ1-6; CDR3 protein: CASSLGPPGNSPLHF; CDR3 DNA: TGTGCCAGCAGCTTAGGTCCGCCCGGGAATTCACCCCTCCACTTT
V gene: TRBV5-1; D gene: .; clone size: few; J gene: TRBJ2-3; CDR3 protein: CASSLSGTSTDTQYF; CDR3 DNA: TGCGCCAGCAGCTTATCTGGAACTAGCACAGATACGCAGTATTTT
V gene: TRBV9; D gene: TRBD1; clone size: .; J gene: TRBJ1-2; CDR3 protein: CASSVGPRGQGAYHSGGYTF; CDR3 DNA: TGTGCCAGCAGCGTAGGCCCCCGGGGACAGGGGGCTTATCACTCGGGTGGCTACACCTTC
V gene: TRBV7-9; D gene: .; clone size: .; J gene: TRBJ2-5; CDR3 protein: CASSPRAEGAETQYF; CDR3 DNA: TGTGCCAGCAGCCCCCGGGCGGAGGGGGCAGAGACCCAGTACTTC
V gene: TRBV6-4; D gene: .; clone size: .; J gene: TRBJ1-2; CDR3 protein: CASSDSGSNYGYTF; CDR3 DNA: TGTGCCAGCAGTGACTCGGGTAGCAACTATGGCTACACCTTC
V gene: TRBV7-3; D gene: .; clone size: .; J gene: TRBJ2-5; CDR3 protein: CASSSSRDGETQYF; CDR3 DNA: TGTGCCAGCAGCTCTTCCCGGGACGGAGAGACCCAGTACTTC
V gene: TRBV30; D gene: TRBD2; clone size: .; J gene: TRBJ2-3; CDR3 protein: CACVRGGLTDTQYF; CDR3 DNA: TGTGCCTGTGTCCGGGGGGGCTTAACAGATACGCAGTATTTT
V gene: TRBV6-6; D gene: TRBD1; clone size: .; J gene: TRBJ1-2; CDR3 protein: CASGNMGQPTNYGYTF; CDR3 DNA: TGTGCCAGCGGAAACATGGGACAGCCTACGAACTATGGCTACACCTTC
V gene: TRBV12-5; D gene: TRBD2; clone size: .; J gene: TRBJ2-2; CDR3 protein: CASGLLSGSVTGELFF; CDR3 DNA: TGTGCTAGTGGTTTGCTTAGCGGGAGTGTCACCGGGGAGCTGTTTTTT
V gene: TRBV5-1; D gene: TRBD1; clone size: .; J gene: TRBJ1-1; CDR3 protein: CASSLQGAGEAEAFF; CDR3 DNA: TGCGCCAGCAGCTTGCAGGGGGCTGGGGAGGCTGAAGCTTTCTTT
V gene: TRBV27; D gene: TRBD1; clone size: .; J gene: TRBJ1-6; CDR3 protein: CASTLTGGESPLHF; CDR3 DNA: TGTGCCAGCACCTTAACAGGGGGAGAATCACCCCTCCACTTT
V gene: TRBV28; D gene: TRBD1; clone size: .; J gene: TRBJ1-3; CDR3 protein: CASSFVVGTGSGNTIYF; CDR3 DNA: TGTGCCAGCAGTTTTGTGGTAGGGACAGGCTCTGGAAACACCATATATTTT
V gene: TRBV19; D gene: .; clone size: .; J gene: TRBJ2-5; CDR3 protein: CASSMTAQETQYF; CDR3 DNA: TGTGCCAGTAGTATGACAGCCCAAGAGACCCAGTACTTC
V gene: TRBV5-1; D gene: TRBD1; clone size: .; J gene: TRBJ1-1; CDR3 protein: CASSSSGQGLMNTEAFF; CDR3 DNA: TGCGCCAGCAGCTCCTCCGGACAGGGTCTAATGAACACTGAAGCTTTCTTT
V gene: TRBV30; D gene: .; clone size: many; J gene: TRBJ1-2; CDR3 protein: CAWSVERYGYTF; CDR3 DNA: TGTGCCTGGAGTGTAGAGAGGTATGGCTACACCTTC
V gene: TRBV30; D gene: .; clone size: few; J gene: TRBJ1-5; CDR3 protein: CAWALGGSQPQHF; CDR3 DNA: TGTGCCTGGGCCCTGGGGGGCAGTCAGCCCCAGCATTTT
V gene: TRBV5-1; D gene: TRBD1; clone size: .; J gene: TRBJ2-5; CDR3 protein: CASSLNPGTGIAQETQYF; CDR3 DNA: TGCGCCAGCAGCCTAAACCCCGGGACAGGGATTGCCCAAGAGACCCAGTACTTC
V gene: TRBV5-1; D gene: .; clone size: .; J gene: TRBJ2-3; CDR3 protein: CASSLDAATDTQYF; CDR3 DNA: TGCGCCAGCAGCTTGGATGCGGCGACAGATACGCAGTATTTT
V gene: TRBV9; D gene: TRBD2; clone size: .; J gene: TRBJ2-3; CDR3 protein: CASSVGIAGSTDTQYF; CDR3 DNA: TGTGCCAGCAGCGTGGGGATAGCGGGGAGCACAGATACGCAGTATTTT
V gene: TRBV30; D gene: TRBD1; clone size: .; J gene: TRBJ2-7; CDR3 protein: CAWKADRVYHEQYF; CDR3 DNA: TGTGCCTGGAAGGCAGACAGGGTGTACCACGAGCAGTACTTC
V gene: TRBV25-1; D gene: .; clone size: .; J gene: TRBJ1-2; CDR3 protein: CASSEPGHLPYGYTF; CDR3 DNA: TGTGCCAGCAGTGAACCGGGACACCTTCCCTATGGCTACACCTTC